The 31 T cell receptor beta chains below were found in one sample sequenced in a study of PD-1 blockade in classical Hodgkin lymphoma. The time point here: cycle 4 day 1 (C4D1), after 5 to 7 weeks of nivolumab. Each of the patients experienced relapse following autologous stem cell transplantation, and their brentuximab vedotin exposure differed. The authors enriched CD8+ T cells from thawed PBMCs via magnetic negative selection. The table came from immunoSEQ multiplex PCR; TCRdb's copy has only in-frame clones and leaves some out. Of roughly 4,000 clones listed, around 68% were seen once; the top ten hold over 20%. The specimen was CD8+ T cells from blood, collected before the fourth cycle of nivolumab. These receptors all come from a human donor with classical Hodgkin lymphoma.

V usage is TRBV13 and J usage is TRBJ2-7; 7 bases line up with TRBD1. This CDR3 comprises 15 residues. The trim removed 5 bases at V and 2 bases at J, leaving 9 bases unmatched. Germline loops: CDR1 PRHDT, CDR2 FYEKMQ (reference sequence). The CDR3 loop is CASSPTGQGAYEQYF. CDR3 DNA sequence: TGTGCCAGCAGCCCCACGGGGCAGGGGGCCTACGAGCAGTACTTC.

The chain joins TRBV30 to TRBJ2-7; 7 bases are a match to TRBD2. CDR3 length equals 13 residues. Germline CDR1 and CDR2: GTSNPN and SVGIG (reference sequence). The trim removed 2 bases at V and 2 bases at J, leaving 3 bases unmatched. In nucleotides, the CDR3 is TGTGCCTGGAGTCCGGCGGGGGCCTACGAGCAGTACTTC. It specifies CAWSPAGAYEQYF.

This sequence joins TRBV7-2 and TRBJ2-3; 7 positions match TRBD2. The ends lost 5 bases at V and 0 bases at J; junction bases unmatched: 14. This CDR3 has 18 amino acids. CDR1 and CDR2 (germline): SGHTA, FQGNSA. CDR3 nucleotide sequence: TGTGCCAGCAGCCAGGGCTACGGCGGGGGATCGAGCACAGATACGCAGTATTTT. Translating it yields CASSQGYGGGSSTDTQYF. The full variable domain, its missing parts supplied by reference TRBV7-2 and TRBJ2-3, is GAGVSQSPSNKVTEKGKDVELRCDPISGHTALYWYRQSLGQGLEFLIYFQGNSAPDKSGLPSDRFSAERTGGSVSTLTIQRTQQEDSAVYLCASSQGYGGGSSTDTQYFGPGTRLTVL.

J is TRBJ2-3 and V is TRBV13; D might be TRBD1 or TRBD2, each matching 6 bases. V was cut by 1 base and J by 4 bases, with 12 bases left in between. This CDR3 region has 15 residues. Germline V CDR1 and CDR2: PRHDT, FYEKMQ (reference sequence). The CDR3 region has the DNA TGTGCCAGCAGCTTAGCCGGGGGCGTTCCAGATACGCAGTATTTT. It encodes CASSLAGGVPDTQYF.

Here the CDR3 reads CASSFGGPGELFF. CDR3 nucleotides: TGTGCCAGCAGCTTTGGGGGACCCGGGGAGCTGTTTTTT. The V and J genes are TRBV7-9 and TRBJ2-2; perhaps D is TRBD1 or TRBD2 (5 bases each). The CDR3 contains 13 residues. Deletions cut 3 bases from V and 6 bases from J, with 8 bases between. The germline V gene encodes CDR1 SEHNR and CDR2 FQNEAQ (reference sequence).

The chain employs TRBV7-8 and TRBJ2-7, with D unresolved. Germline assignment: CDR1 SGHVS and CDR2 FQNEAQ. This CDR3 spans 14 amino acids. Trimming cost V 5 bases and J 0 bases, with 11 bases left between them. As DNA, the CDR3 is TGTGCCAGCAGCCAATCGGGCCGCTCCTACGAGCAGTACTTC. It specifies CASSQSGRSYEQYF.

This chain links TRBV6-6 with TRBJ2-5; either TRBD1 or TRBD2 may supply D (6 bases each). Germline lookup yields CDR1 MNHNY and CDR2 SVGAGI (reference sequence). The CDR3 is 16 residues long. The V and J ends lost 7 bases and 4 bases respectively, with 22 bases between them. The CDR3 reads CASKIKRGGGRETQYF. DNA for the CDR3: TGTGCCAGCAAGATAAAACGAGGAGGGGGGCGAGAGACCCAGTACTTC.

The J gene is TRBJ1-5, the V gene TRBV2; D possibly corresponds to TRBD1 (5 bases). Trimming pared 7 bases from V and 6 bases from J, leaving 16 bases between. CDR3 length equals 14 residues. Germline V gene sequence: CDR1 SNHLY, CDR2 FYNNEI. CDR3 nucleotides: TGTGCCAGCATGTCGGGAGAGGGGAGTCAGCCCCAGCATTTT. Its translation: CASMSGEGSQPQHF.

The genes are TRBV9 and TRBJ2-5, with 7 bases that match TRBD2. CDR1 is SGDLS and CDR2 is YYNGEE in the germline V gene. V lost 3 bases, J lost 1 base, and 9 bases stayed unmatched. CDR3 size: 16 residues. The CDR3 reads CASSEGPAGVQETQYF. CDR3 sequence (DNA): TGTGCCAGCAGCGAGGGGCCCGCGGGGGTCCAAGAGACCCAGTACTTC.

The V call is TRBV7-9, the J call TRBJ1-6; no reliable D call. CDR1 and CDR2 (germline): SEHNR, FQNEAQ (reference sequence). The CDR3 is made up of 16 amino acids. V was clipped by 5 bases and J by 2 bases, with 13 bases between them. Here the CDR3 DNA reads TGTGCCAGCAGCGCTCGACGGGTCACCTATAATTCACCCCTCCACTTT. Residues: CASSARRVTYNSPLHF. The full variable domain, completed using reference TRBV7-9 and TRBJ1-6, is DTGVSQNPRHKITKRGQNVTFRCDPISEHNRLYWYRQTLGQGPEFLTYFQNEAQLEKSRLLSDRFSAERPKGSFSTLEIQRTEQGDSAMYLCASSARRVTYNSPLHFGNGTRLTVT.

V and J are TRBV28 and TRBJ2-7; 9 bases are a match to TRBD1. V lost 6 bases to trimming and J lost 2 bases; unmatched junction nucleotides: 8. The CDR3 runs to 15 residues. The V gene's germline CDR1 is MDHEN and CDR2 SYDVKM. The CDR3 sequence: CASRQRTGVTYEQYF. For the CDR3, the DNA is TGTGCCAGCAGACAACGGACAGGGGTCACCTACGAGCAGTACTTC.

In nucleotides, the CDR3 is TGTGCCAGCAGTGACGGGAGGGGCTCCTATAATTCACCCCTCCACTTT. This sequence encodes CASSDGRGSYNSPLHF. The rearrangement uses TRBV2 and TRBJ1-6; a weak D match, TRBD1 (5 bases). Trimming removed 3 bases at V and 0 bases at J, with 9 bases between. There are 16 residues in the CDR3. In germline, CDR1 is SNHLY, CDR2 FYNNEI.

CDR3 residues: CASSWRAEGARGEQYF. DNA for the CDR3: TGTGCCAGCAGCTGGCGAGCGGAGGGGGCTAGGGGCGAGCAGTACTTC. The J gene is TRBJ2-7, the V gene TRBV7-8, with D tentatively TRBD1 (7 bases). V lost 4 bases and J lost 6, with 22 bases in between. This CDR3 contains 16 residues. Germline CDR1 reads SGHVS; CDR2 reads FQNEAQ.

The genes are TRBV7-9 and TRBJ2-7; TRBD1 matches 9 bases. The length of the CDR3 is 14 residues. In germline, CDR1 is SEHNR, CDR2 FQNEAQ (reference sequence). The V gene end was trimmed by 1 base and the J gene end by 11 bases; junction bases not matched to a gene: 9. The CDR3 DNA is TGTGCCAGCAGCTTAGTCGAGGAGGGACAGGGCGAGTACTTC. This sequence encodes CASSLVEEGQGEYF.

This clone rates as large. The chain joins TRBV27 to TRBJ2-1, with 8 bases fitting TRBD2. The CDR3 covers 12 residues. Trimming removed 8 bases from V and 8 bases from J; junction bases left unmatched: 5. The V gene's germline CDR1 is MNHEY and CDR2 SMNVEV (reference sequence). The CDR3 DNA sequence: TGTGCCAGCTGGACTAGCTGGGATGAGCAGTTCTTC. This sequence encodes CASWTSWDEQFF.

The chain joins TRBV5-6 to TRBJ2-7; 12 nucleotides line up with TRBD2. Germline-derived CDR1 and CDR2 are SGHDT and YYEEEE. J was trimmed by 2 bases and V by 4 bases; bases with no gene match: 16. This CDR3 contains 19 residues. In nucleotides, the CDR3 is TGTGCCAGCAGCCCGACAGGACTAGCGGGGTCCGCTATCCCCTACGAGCAGTACTTC. This gives the protein CASSPTGLAGSAIPYEQYF.

Judged by abundance, this clone is large (0.1 to 1%). V usage is TRBV11-2 and J usage is TRBJ1-2; 9 nucleotides line up with TRBD1. Trimming at V came to 10 bases and at J to 8 bases, leaving 8 bases not matched to a gene. The germline gives CDR1 SGHAT, CDR2 FQNNGV. This CDR3 is 12 amino acids long. The CDR3 DNA is TGTGCCATCCCGTACAGGGGGCACGGCTACACCTTC. Translated, it gives CAIPYRGHGYTF. Full variable domain (missing parts from reference TRBV11-2 and TRBJ1-2): EAGVAQSPRYKIIEKRQSVAFWCNPISGHATLYWYQQILGQGPKLLIQFQNNGVVDDSQLPKDRFSAERLKGVDSTLKIQPAKLEDSAVYLCAIPYRGHGYTFGSGTRLTVV.

The rearrangement links TRBV7-9 to TRBJ1-4, with unresolved D. The CDR3 covers 14 residues. V was trimmed by 2 bases and J by 8 bases, leaving 12 bases between them. Germline V gene data show CDR1 as SEHNR and CDR2 as FQNEAQ (reference sequence). The CDR3 DNA reads TGTGCCAGCAGCTTAAAGGTTGGGCGGGAAAAACTGTTTTTT. Protein product: CASSLKVGREKLFF.

The chain recombines TRBV6-5 with TRBJ2-1, with 7 bases fitting TRBD2. After removal of 6 bases from V and 2 bases from J, the junction contained 1 base not matched to a gene. The CDR3 contains 13 residues. The germline CDR1 and CDR2 sequences are MNHEY and SVGAGI. This chain's CDR3 is CASRLAAYNEQFF. CDR3 in DNA: TGTGCCAGCAGGCTAGCGGCCTACAATGAGCAGTTCTTC.

This chain connects TRBV5-4 to TRBJ2-2; the D gene could be TRBD1 or TRBD2 (5 bases each). The CDR3 is 16 residues long. Germline-derived CDR1 and CDR2 are SGHNT and YYREEE (reference sequence). Trimming left V 2 bases short and J 6 bases short, with 17 bases between. The CDR3 loop is CASSFGRGHSSGELFF. The CDR3 DNA follows: TGTGCCAGCAGCTTTGGCCGGGGCCATTCTTCCGGGGAGCTGTTTTTT. Based on the CDR3 plus reference TRBV5-4 and TRBJ2-2, the full variable domain is ETGVTQSPTHLIKTRGQQVTLRCSSQSGHNTVSWYQQALGQGPQFIFQYYREEENGRGNFPPRFSGLQFPNYSSELNVNALELDDSALYLCASSFGRGHSSGELFFGEGSRLTVL.

The chain couples TRBV10-1 to TRBJ2-2, with TRBD2 as a possible D gene (5 bases). Germline values: CDR1 WNHNN, CDR2 SYGVQD (reference sequence). Between the trimmed V and J ends, which lost 3 bases and 6 bases, there was a span of 14 bases. The CDR3 totals 15 residues. CDR3 sequence (DNA): TGCGCCAGCAGTGAAGGAGTCGGGGTCCCCGGGGAGCTGTTTTTT. Its protein is CASSEGVGVPGELFF.

The chain carries TRBV14 and TRBJ1-1; 7 nucleotides line up with TRBD1. From germline, CDR1 is SGHDN and CDR2 FVKESK. The CDR3 is 15 residues long. V was clipped by 5 bases and J by 2 bases; unmatched bases: 8. This CDR3 is CASSFRDSRNTEAFF. The DNA for the CDR3 is TGTGCCAGCAGCTTCCGGGACAGTAGAAACACTGAAGCTTTCTTT.

Concerning this clone itself: Being one base from a much bigger clone, this may be a read error. V gene TRBV7-9 combines with J gene TRBJ2-6; D call uncertain. Germline loops: CDR1 SEHNR, CDR2 FQNEAQ (reference sequence). The CDR3 has 16 amino acids. CDR3 DNA sequence: TGCGCCAGCAGCCAAGGTGGCATCTCTGGGGCCAACGTCCTGACTTTC. This gives the protein CASSQGGISGANVLTF.

The chain recombines TRBV27 with TRBJ2-5; no firm D call. The J call is uncertain, as TRBJ2-7 better fits the DNA end. The CDR3 covers 14 residues. Germline CDR1 reads MNHEY; CDR2 reads SMNVEV (reference sequence). The CDR3 DNA is TGTGCCAGCAGTTTAAGGCAGGTTCGCAGCGAGCAGTACTTC. As protein: CASSLRQVRSEQYF.

This rearrangement joins TRBV5-6 to TRBJ2-2, with a tentative D call TRBD1 (5 bases). The germline CDR1 and CDR2 sequences are SGHDT and YYEEEE. The CDR3 consists of 13 residues. Trimming cost V 4 bases and J 4 bases, with 8 bases left between them. The CDR3 here is CASSRGATGELFF. As DNA, the CDR3 is TGTGCCAGCAGCCGTGGGGCCACCGGGGAGCTGTTTTTT.

This rearrangement joins TRBV6-1 to TRBJ1-4; 7 nucleotides align to TRBD1. V lost 3 bases to trimming and J lost 8 bases; unmatched junction nucleotides: 9. This CDR3 is built from 15 residues. Germline values: CDR1 MNHNS, CDR2 SASEGT. CDR3 sequence: CASSDLSDRAEKLFF. CDR3 sequence (DNA): TGTGCCAGCAGTGATCTTTCCGACAGGGCCGAAAAACTGTTTTTT.

This clone was seen a single time. This rearrangement joins TRBV2 to TRBJ2-3; 7 positions match TRBD2. Germline-derived CDR1 and CDR2 are SNHLY and FYNNEI. The CDR3 extends over 16 amino acids. J gave up 6 bases and V 8 bases, and 17 bases lay outside the gene matches. The DNA of the CDR3 is TGTGCCAGCGGCCCCCAGCGGGGCCTCTCAGGGGATACGCAGTATTTT. Amino acid sequence: CASGPQRGLSGDTQYF.

This clone is large (0.1 to 1%) within its sample. The chain has TRBV6-5 and TRBJ1-2; D call uncertain. Germline V gene lookup returns CDR1 MNHEY and CDR2 SVGAGI. V lost 0 bases to trimming and J lost 4 bases, with 6 bases between them. CDR3 length: 13 residues. CDR3 sequence (DNA): TGTGCCAGCAGTTACTCGTCGACCTATGGCTACACCTTC. It yields the protein CASSYSSTYGYTF.

This sequence joins TRBV6-1 and TRBJ2-7, with 8 bases lining up with TRBD1. The CDR3 spans 16 residues. V dropped 3 bases and J dropped 4; count of bases not matched to a gene: 11. The germline CDR1 and CDR2 sequences are MNHNS and SASEGT. CDR3 sequence (DNA): TGTGCCAGCAGTGATACCCCAGGCAGGGGGCCTTACGAGCAGTACTTC. Protein: CASSDTPGRGPYEQYF.

In its sample, this clone was seen a few times. V usage is TRBV10-3 and J usage is TRBJ2-5; D is undetermined. CDR1 and CDR2 (germline): ENHRY, SYGVKD. V was cut by 6 bases and J by 2 bases, with 10 bases left in between. This CDR3 has 13 amino acids. CDR3 sequence (DNA): TGTGCCATCAGCGATGAATATCAAGAGACCCAGTACTTC. Translation: CAISDEYQETQYF.

The chain couples TRBV2 to TRBJ1-1; unclear D gene. The CDR3 runs to 11 residues. The germline V gene encodes CDR1 SNHLY and CDR2 FYNNEI. Trimming removed 7 bases from V and 5 bases from J, with 8 bases in between. CDR3 amino acids: CASNGGTEAFF. CDR3 nucleotides: TGTGCCAGCAATGGAGGGACTGAAGCTTTCTTT. The whole variable domain, filled in from reference TRBV2 and TRBJ1-1, reads EPEVTQTPSHQVTQMGQEVILRCVPISNHLYFYWYRQILGQKVEFLVSFYNNEISEKSEIFDDQFSVERPDGSNFTLKIRSTKLEDSAMYFCASNGGTEAFFGQGTRLTVV.